Listed here is a single T cell receptor (beta chain). CDR1 and CDR2 from the germline V gene are MDHEN and SYDVKM. The CDR3 runs 17 residues. V gave up 3 bases and J gave up 0 bases; unmatched junction bases: 5. The data were obtained in a study of T cells in Graves' hyperthyroidism and ophthalmopathy. From RNA transcripts, TCR beta CDR3 regions were amplified. HTBI primers were the set used in a first-round RT-PCR of the TCR CDR3. TCRdb passed the multiplex PCR reads through MiXCR, listing each CDR3 protein once. Here the sample spans hundreds of thousands of distinct CDR3 sequences, 14% being singletons.

The receptor was isolated from a woman in her twenties or thirties with Graves' hyperthyroidism that later progressed to Graves' ophthalmopathy. This sequence joins TRBV28 and TRBJ1-2, with 12 bases fitting TRBD1. What was sequenced was blood. The CDR3 sequence: CASSLPGQGASNYGYTF. CDR3 bases: TGTGCCAGCAGTTTGCCGGGACAGGGGGCTTCTAACTATGGCTACACCTTC.